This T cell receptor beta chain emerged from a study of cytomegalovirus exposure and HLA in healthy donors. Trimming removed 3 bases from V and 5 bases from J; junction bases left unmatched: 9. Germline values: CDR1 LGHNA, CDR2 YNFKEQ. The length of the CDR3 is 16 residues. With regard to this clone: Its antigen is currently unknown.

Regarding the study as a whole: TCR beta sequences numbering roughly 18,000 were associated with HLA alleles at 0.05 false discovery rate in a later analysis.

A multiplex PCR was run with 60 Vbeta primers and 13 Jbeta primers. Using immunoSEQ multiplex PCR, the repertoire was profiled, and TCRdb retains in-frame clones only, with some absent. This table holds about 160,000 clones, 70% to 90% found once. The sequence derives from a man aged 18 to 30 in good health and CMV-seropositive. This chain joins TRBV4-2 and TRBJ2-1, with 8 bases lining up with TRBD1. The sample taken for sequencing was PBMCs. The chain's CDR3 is CASSQAYWTGHNEQFF. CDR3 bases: TGTGCCAGCAGCCAGGCGTACTGGACAGGGCACAATGAGCAGTTCTTC.